This T cell receptor (beta chain) was sequenced during a study of OX40 agonist ivuxolimab in advanced cancers. Study-level background: Ivuxolimab was an agonistic, fully human IgG2 monoclonal antibody directed against OX40 (CD134), a costimulatory receptor. Intravenous ivuxolimab was administered to patients every 2 weeks at six dose levels: 0.01, 0.1, 0.3, 1.5, 3 and 10 mg/kg. Of the approximately 50 dose-escalation patients, hepatocellular carcinoma was present in about 20, melanoma in about 15, renal cell carcinoma in 9 and head and neck cancer in 9. In the dose-escalation cohort, around four fifths of patients were male, and the mean age was around 65 years with a range of roughly 20 to 85. Prior anti-PD-1, anti-PD-L1 or anti-CTLA-4 therapy was permitted, and checkpoint inhibitors had been received by 30% to 40% of dose-escalation patients. Partial responses occurred in three dose-escalation patients: two with cutaneous melanoma and one with hepatocellular carcinoma. The point of sequencing TCRbeta in the periphery was to test whether ivuxolimab changed TCR sequence diversity and drove clonal T-cell expansion. The paper describes the monotherapy dose-escalation part (N of about 55 patients) of the phase I trial of ivuxolimab. Findings and caveats that apply to the study as a whole: On average, CD8+ T cells showed more expanded clones than CD4+ T cells after ivuxolimab. Low levels of normalized T-cell clonal expansion were also seen in some patients who did not respond. At doses of 0.1 to 3.0 mg/kg, clonal expansion of both CD4+ and CD8+ blood T cells was observed from baseline to week 6. In the 0.1-3.0 mg/kg groups, partial responders were among the patients with the lowest normalized peripheral clonal expansion, particularly in CD8+ T cells. Antigen specificity was not determined for the clonally expanded peripheral T cells.

The CDR3 numbers 14 residues from cysteine through phenylalanine. The sequence is cut down to CDR3 DNA, 42 bases in frame from base 1. V ends up 0 bases short and J 7 bases short, with an unmatched junction base count of 2. CDR1 is given as SGDLS and CDR2 as YYNGEE, both from the germline V gene. Comment on this clone: Its specific antigen is unknown. The record has no base qualities; no much larger clone is one base away.

Patients with a history of autoimmune disease or receiving systemic immunosuppression were excluded from the trial. Peripheral blood for TCR sequencing was collected from all dose cohorts at baseline, on cycle 4 day 1, and on cycle 7 day 1. The samples were taken from a phase I, first-in-human, multicenter, open-label dose-escalation trial of ivuxolimab. Adults with locally advanced or metastatic melanoma, renal cell, hepatocellular, or head and neck squamous cell carcinoma were enrolled in the trial. Before TCR sequencing, CD4+ T cells and CD8+ T cells were sorted from peripheral blood as separate populations. To sequence the TCRbeta CDR3 region, genomic DNA was isolated from the sorted cells. The immunoSEQ Assay was used to sequence the TCRbeta CDR3 regions. The table comes from immuneACCESS by way of TCRdb, which keeps in-frame sequences with V and J called. Part of the clones is missing from these tables; in studies checked, under half for an unresolved V gene and the rest for unknown reasons. A total of about 76,000 clones appear in this sample, just under 85% of them only once. Around 2% of the sample is held by the ten biggest clonotypes.

The source was CD4+ or CD8+ T cells sorted from blood, collected in a trial of the OX40 agonist ivuxolimab. The receptor was isolated from an adult with an advanced solid tumor such as melanoma, head and neck, liver or kidney cancer. Here the chain combines TRBV9 and TRBJ2-2; a stretch of 8 junction bases matches TRBD2. The sequenced DNA is TGTGCCAGCAGCGTAGTGAGCGGGAGCGGGGAGCTGTTTTTT. It specifies CASSVVSGSGELFF.